The 13 T cell receptor beta chains below were found in one sample sequenced in a study of T-cell reconstitution after alpha-beta-depleted transplantation in children. Preparation of the TCRbeta library used unique molecular identifiers. TCRdb processed the PCR reads anew with MiXCR; each CDR3 protein has one entry. Of about 490,000 distinct CDR3 sequences in the sample, over 9.5% were seen once. The sample here was PBMCs, taken before TCRalphabeta/CD19-depleted stem cell transplant. Every receptor here comes from a child younger than 10 with inherited bone marrow failure, due to receive a stem cell transplant.

In its sample, this clonotype was seen many times. The chain recombines TRBV3-1 with TRBJ1-2; D perhaps matches TRBD1 (5 bases). CDR1 and CDR2 from the germline V gene are LGHDT and YNNKEL (reference sequence). Deletions cut 4 bases from V and 7 bases from J, with 13 bases between. This CDR3 is 13 amino acids long. As DNA, the CDR3 is TGTGCCAGCAGCCCAGCAACAGGACGTGGCTACACCTTC. It encodes CASSPATGRGYTF.

This clonotype was counted ten times or more. V usage is TRBV7-2 and J usage is TRBJ1-1, with D unclear. The CDR3 contains 12 residues. Germline V CDR1 and CDR2: SGHTA, FQGNSA. V shed 1 base and J shed 11 bases, with 11 bases lying between them. CDR3: CASSLGSGDAFF. CDR3 coding DNA: TGTGCCAGCAGCTTAGGGAGTGGTGATGCTTTCTTT. Combining the CDR3 with reference TRBV7-2 and TRBJ1-1 gives the whole variable domain GAGVSQSPSNKVTEKGKDVELRCDPISGHTALYWYRQSLGQGLEFLIYFQGNSAPDKSGLPSDRFSAERTGGSVSTLTIQRTQQEDSAVYLCASSLGSGDAFFGQGTRLTVV.

This clonotype was counted ten times or more. The J gene is TRBJ2-7, the V gene TRBV25-1; 7 bases agree with TRBD1. V trimming: 5 bases; J trimming: 2 bases; junction bases outside the gene matches: 9. CDR3 length: 15 amino acids. The germline CDR1 and CDR2 sequences are MGHDK and SYGVNS. The CDR3 DNA reads as TGTGCCAGCAGTCCTACAGGGGTGTATACCTACGAGCAGTACTTC. Translating gives CASSPTGVYTYEQYF.

This sequence joins TRBV29-1 and TRBJ2-2, with D perhaps TRBD1 (5 bases). The germline gives CDR1 SQVTM, CDR2 ANQGSEA. The V end lost 5 bases, the J end lost 0 bases, and 10 bases lay between the germline ends. CDR3 size: 14 residues. The CDR3 loop reads CSVHTGTNTGELFF. DNA for the CDR3: TGCAGCGTTCACACAGGAACGAACACCGGGGAGCTGTTTTTT.

The genes are TRBV29-1 and TRBJ2-7, with D tentatively TRBD1 or TRBD2 (5 bases each). CDR1 and CDR2 from the germline V gene are SQVTM and ANQGSEA. V lost 4 bases and J 5 bases, leaving 12 bases between the germline ends. This CDR3 is 12 amino acids long. CDR3 sequence: CSVARRGDEQYF. As DNA, the CDR3 is TGCAGCGTTGCTCGCAGAGGGGACGAGCAGTACTTC.

In its sample, this clonotype was seen a few times. In DNA, the CDR3 is TGTGCCAGCAGGCGCAGCGGTCAACAAGAGACCCAGTACTTC. Translation gives CASRRSGQQETQYF. The V call is TRBV12-3 or TRBV12-4, the J call TRBJ2-5, with D perhaps TRBD2 (5 bases). The V gene lost 6 bases and the J gene lost 2 bases, with 13 bases spanning the gap. The CDR3 is 14 amino acids.

This clonotype was seen many times. The chain carries TRBV5-1 and TRBJ2-7; the match to TRBD1 covers 10 bases. CDR3 length: 18 amino acids. The V and J ends lost 1 base and 0 bases, in that order; junction bases with no gene match: 10. Germline V gene data show CDR1 as SGHRS and CDR2 as YFSETQ. CDR3 loop: CASSLNPGQGETSYEQYF. The CDR3 nucleotides read TGCGCCAGCAGCTTGAACCCCGGACAGGGGGAAACCTCCTACGAGCAGTACTTC.

On this clonotype: A much more abundant neighbour one base away suggests this may be a read error. The CDR3 DNA sequence: TGTGCCAGCAGTTTATGGACTAGCGGGAGTTCCTACGAGCAGTACTTC. It yields the protein CASSLWTSGSSYEQYF. The gene calls are TRBV6-2 or TRBV6-3 and TRBJ2-7; 13 nucleotides align to TRBD2. CDR1 MNHEY and CDR2 SVGEGT come from the germline V gene. The CDR3 is 16 amino acids. The V segment lost 4 bases and the J segment 1 base; nucleotides outside the gene matches: 4.

The chain has TRBV28 and TRBJ2-3; D not certain. CDR1 MDHEN and CDR2 SYDVKM come from the germline V gene. This CDR3 has 15 residues. V was pared by 6 bases and J by 4 bases, with 17 bases between. The CDR3 sequence is CASSRADKEADTQYF. The DNA for the CDR3 is TGTGCCAGCAGCCGAGCCGACAAGGAAGCAGATACGCAGTATTTT.

At least ten counts were recorded for this clonotype. The CDR3 sequence is CASSPDRAGGGELFF. CDR3 DNA: TGCGCCAGCAGCCCAGACAGGGCCGGAGGCGGGGAGCTGTTTTTT. The genes are TRBV4-3 and TRBJ2-2; 7 bases align to TRBD1. From germline, CDR1 is LGHNA and CDR2 YSLEER. The CDR3 is made up of 15 amino acids. V shed 4 bases and J 7 bases; nucleotides not matched to a gene: 9.

This clonotype has a count of ten or more. The V gene is TRBV2, the J gene TRBJ1-5, with 9 bases lining up with TRBD1. The CDR3 contains 15 residues. With V trimmed by 5 bases and J by 6 bases, 8 bases remained unmatched. Germline V gives CDR1 SNHLY, CDR2 FYNNEI. CDR3: CASSKQGALGQPQHF. CDR3 sequence (DNA): TGTGCCAGCAGTAAACAGGGGGCTTTGGGTCAGCCCCAGCATTTT.

This clonotype was detected ten times or more. This chain uses TRBV4-3 with TRBJ2-2; 9 nucleotides match TRBD2. Germline CDR1 reads LGHNA; CDR2 reads YSLEER. This CDR3 comprises 18 residues. Trimming at V came to 3 bases and at J to 5 bases, leaving 13 bases not matched to a gene. CDR3 in amino acids: CASSQQVPMGLATGELFF. The CDR3 nucleotides are TGCGCCAGCAGCCAGCAAGTTCCCATGGGACTAGCAACCGGGGAGCTGTTTTTT.

The table lists this clonotype with many counts. The J gene is TRBJ2-5, the V gene TRBV4-3, with D unclear. CDR1 LGHNA and CDR2 YSLEER come from the germline V gene. Trimming took off 1 base at V and 6 bases at J, with 18 bases between the two ends. This CDR3 comprises 16 residues. The CDR3 loop is CASSQGWKGFLQTQYF. The CDR3 DNA is TGCGCCAGCAGCCAAGGATGGAAAGGTTTTTTACAGACCCAGTACTTC.